This T cell receptor beta chain was recorded in a study of cytomegalovirus exposure and HLA in healthy donors. About the research overall: Researchers found that about four fifths of a few hundred genotyped donors fell within the Caucasian-associated ancestry cluster.

A multiplex PCR was run with 60 Vbeta primers and 13 Jbeta primers. Generated by immunoSEQ multiplex PCR, the TCRdb table keeps only in-frame clones and is missing some. Of 150,000 to 200,000 clones in the sample, about 80% were seen once. Trimming shortened V by 4 bases and J by 2 bases, and 15 bases separated the two germline ends. This CDR3 region has 15 residues. The germline CDR1 and CDR2 sequences are SGHRS and YFSETQ. This chain uses TRBV5-1 with TRBJ1-1, with D tentatively TRBD1 (6 bases). The clonotype was recovered from a woman aged 35 to 49 in good health and CMV-seronegative. Sequencing was performed on PBMCs. The CDR3 DNA is TGCGCCAGCAGCCGTACCCCGGACAGAAACACTGAAGCTTTCTTT. Its protein is CASSRTPDRNTEAFF.